Reported below is one T cell receptor (beta chain). Its antigen is not yet known. No much larger clonotype is one base removed from it; base qualities were not supplied. This sample stems from a study of T cells in Graves' hyperthyroidism and ophthalmopathy (dated by TCRdb to the late 2010s). The study in broad terms: To identify distinguishing TCR V-J signatures, a discovery cohort of 100 or so patients was used, comprising roughly 45 with Graves' ophthalmopathy and some 57 with stable Graves' hyperthyroidism. The paper reports TCR Vbeta CDR3 sequencing of fewer than 150 peripheral blood samples: approximately 43 ophthalmopathy, under 85 hyperthyroidism and some 17 progressor patients. The roughly 99 discovery patients were divided at random into training and test sets in a 7:3 ratio. An independent validation cohort of around 19 hyperthyroidism patients and approximately 17 patients who later progressed to ophthalmopathy tested prospective prediction of ophthalmopathy. In six Graves' hyperthyroidism patients, the study also compared T-cell repertoires from thyroid tissue with T-cell repertoires from blood. Once sampling was done, hyperthyroidism patients were given methimazole at a starting dose of 30 mg daily, whereas ophthalmopathy patients were given high-dose intravenous methylprednisolone. Paper-wide results and their limitations: In validation, the model predicted progression to ophthalmopathy with just under 71% sensitivity and about 72% specificity, a median of approximately 6.5 months before onset. In cross-validation, a model built on a 13 V-J signature told ophthalmopathy apart from stable hyperthyroidism with 85% to 90% sensitivity and 81% to 82% specificity, and in testing the same model reached 80%/75%. No statistical method was used to set the sample size in advance, and investigators knew the group allocation. Most expanded thyroid clonotypes (frequency above 0.001) were also found in blood, which suggests that blood repertoires may mirror thyroid immune responses.

The TCR beta CDR3 regions were amplified from RNA transcripts. For the first round of RT-PCR on the TCR CDR3, the HTBI primer set was used together with the Qiagen OneStep RT-PCR kit. Libraries were constructed in a second round of multiplex PCR, after which size selection and purification were performed. The libraries were sequenced on an Illumina HiSeq2000 using paired-end 100 bp reads. The authors' analysis ran thus. Raw data were processed with SOAPnuke, discarding reads with adapters, uncalled bases, mean Phred below 15, or no exact constant-primer or identifier match. COPE v1.2.5 was used to merge high-quality paired reads, and clonotypes were defined as unique nucleotide sequences. Clonotypes were aligned to IMGT TRBV, TRBD and TRBJ reference segments using MiTCR v1.1. The analysis was restricted to V-J combinations with a frequency above 0.0001, which together covered 99% to 99.2% of the repertoires. The TCS score was defined as F50 (clonal expansion) divided by E x V (chaos), with BLOSUM62-based TCRdist calculated between CDR3 peptides within each V-J. Welch's t-statistics and random forest reduced 450 to 600 V-J features to 13, which were used in a naive Bayes classifier (R e1071). TCRdb's own reprocessing of the public reads used fastp at Q25 and MiXCR and kept productive beta chains. Records with the same CDR3 protein are collapsed into one entry carrying the most frequent genes and DNA. TCRdb assigned the V and J calls; the authors' analysis was not used. The sample table shows 600,000 or so distinct CDR3 sequences, and just over 45% are seen once. The ten largest clones take up roughly 8.2% of the sample.

Stable Graves' hyperthyroidism was defined as the absence of progression to ophthalmopathy over 18 months of follow-up. Hyperthyroidism patients were newly diagnosed, had a disease duration of under 2 months, and were aged 18 to 65 years. Patients with uncontrolled infections, other autoimmune diseases, pregnancy or lactation were excluded. Diagnoses relied on clinical symptoms, serum thyroxine and TRAb, thyroid ultrasound and orbital computed tomography. Total RNA was extracted with Trizol reagent, and quality was checked on an Agilent 2100 Bioanalyzer. The CDR3 has 15 amino acids, counting the end cysteine and phenylalanine. Just the 45-base CDR3 DNA is kept, in frame starting at base 1. CDR1 and CDR2 were assigned from the germline V gene as SGHTA and FQGNSA. V is shortened by 5 bases, J by 5 bases, and the region joining them spans 16 bases.

The receptor comes from a woman between 18 and 29 years old with Graves' hyperthyroidism. Donor details come from another sample of the same person, matched by shared clones. The rearranged segments are TRBV7-2 and TRBJ1-5; TRBD1 is possibly the D segment (6 matching bases). The sequenced sample was peripheral blood or thyroid tissue (not recorded which). The CDR3 region has the sequence CASSPGVVVDQPQHF. The nucleotide sequence reads TGTGCCAGCAGCCCAGGGGTCGTAGTTGATCAGCCCCAGCATTTT.